This entry lists 2 T cell receptor beta chains sequenced from one sample in a study of T cell repertoires in cytomegalovirus infection. TCRdb processed the reads anew with MiXCR; each CDR3 protein has one entry. The repertoire consists of more than 150,000 distinct CDR3 sequences, with 20% to 25% occurring once and the leading ten covering approximately 11%. Specimen: PBMCs. The origin of the receptors is a human donor in good health (CMV status not recorded). Some clones in this sample may be carry-over from other donors' samples.

The rearrangement links TRBV6-6 to TRBJ2-1; D unresolved. The CDR3 length is 13 residues. Trimming took off 5 bases at V and 10 bases at J, with 15 bases between the two ends. Per the germline V gene, CDR1 is MNHNY and CDR2 is SVGAGI (reference sequence). CDR3 in amino acids: CASSGDRVGEQFF. As DNA, the CDR3 is TGTGCCAGCAGTGGGGATAGGGTAGGCGAGCAGTTCTTC.

This chain links TRBV2 with TRBJ2-4; 8 bases are a match to TRBD1. V lost 8 bases and J lost 0; bases outside the gene matches: 9. From germline, CDR1 is SNHLY and CDR2 FYNNEI. The CDR3 sequence is 16 residues long. The CDR3 bases are TGTGCCAGCGGGACAGGCCAGAGCTTAGCCAAAAACATTCAGTACTTC. It codes for CASGTGQSLAKNIQYF.